This T cell receptor (beta chain) comes out of a study of T-cell reconstitution after alpha-beta-depleted transplantation in children. The authors prepared the TCRbeta library with unique molecular identifiers. TCRdb itself ran the PCR reads through MiXCR, one entry per CDR3 protein. The table has 60,000 to 85,000 distinct CDR3 sequences, around 18% seen once. This clonotype was observed a few times. Germline values: CDR1 SEHNR, CDR2 FQNEAQ (reference sequence). V trimming: 5 bases; J trimming: 4 bases; junction bases outside the gene matches: 9. The CDR3 runs 15 residues. This chain links TRBV7-9 with TRBJ2-5; 8 nucleotides agree with TRBD1. The sample was PBMCs, mostly from graft donor cells, taken 360 days after TCRalphabeta/CD19-depleted stem cell transplant. The sequence came from a male patient between 2 and 15 years old who had a stem cell transplant for acute lymphoblastic leukemia, so the T cells may come from the graft donor. CDR3: CASSVSTGVGETQYF. The DNA of the CDR3 is TGTGCCAGCAGCGTATCGACAGGGGTGGGAGAGACCCAGTACTTC.